These T cell receptor beta chains were read from a single sample in a study of blood T cells in healthy people across ages. TCRdb itself ran the 5' RACE reads through MiXCR, one entry per CDR3 protein. The sample records 1.5 million to 2 million distinct CDR3 sequences, 39% being singletons. The material sequenced was blood. These receptor sequences come from a human donor in good health. The CDR3 runs from the conserved cysteine through the conserved F or W. A D gene is named only where the DNA matches it firmly. Some rows mark clone size as missing; the rest say once, few, many or name a class of expanded clone.

len: 17; d_gene: -; j_gene: TRBJ2-5; v_gene: TRBV5-6; abundance: -; CDR3aa: CASSLMTEGILGETQYF; CDR3nt: TGTGCCAGCAGCTTGATGACAGAAGGGATCCTGGGTGAGACCCAGTACTTC
len: 16; d_gene: -; j_gene: TRBJ1-5; v_gene: TRBV6-2/TRBV6-3; abundance: few; CDR3aa: CASGTVKGVRGQPQHF; CDR3nt: TGTGCCAGCGGTACCGTCAAAGGGGTACGGGGTCAGCCCCAGCATTTT
len: 11; d_gene: -; j_gene: TRBJ2-1; v_gene: TRBV2; abundance: -; CDR3aa: CASMVVNEQFF; CDR3nt: TGTGCCAGCATGGTGGTCAATGAGCAGTTCTTC
len: 14; d_gene: -; j_gene: TRBJ2-3; v_gene: TRBV12-3/TRBV12-4; abundance: -; CDR3aa: CASSPRVSTDAQYF; CDR3nt: TGTGCCAGCAGCCCGAGAGTGAGCACAGATGCGCAGTATTTC
len: 18; d_gene: TRBD1; j_gene: TRBJ2-6; v_gene: TRBV4-1; abundance: -; CDR3aa: CASSPRQGPNSGANVLTF; CDR3nt: TGCGCCAGCAGCCCTAGACAGGGGCCAAACTCTGGGGCCAACGTCCTGACTTTC
len: 14; d_gene: -; j_gene: TRBJ1-6; v_gene: TRBV4-1; abundance: -; CDR3aa: CASSQPLDGGPLHF; CDR3nt: TGCGCCAGCAGCCAACCCTTAGACGGGGGACCCCTCCACTTT
len: 14; d_gene: -; j_gene: TRBJ2-3; v_gene: TRBV12-3/TRBV12-4; abundance: -; CDR3aa: CASRDGPSTDTQYF; CDR3nt: TGTGCCAGCAGGGACGGCCCTAGCACAGATACGCAGTATTTT
len: 14; d_gene: -; j_gene: TRBJ1-2; v_gene: TRBV3-1; abundance: few; CDR3aa: CASSQDRATGGYTF; CDR3nt: TGTGCCAGCAGCCAAGATAGGGCGACCGGCGGCTACACCTTC
len: 15; d_gene: -; j_gene: TRBJ2-5; v_gene: TRBV5-6; abundance: few; CDR3aa: CASSESRTAEETQYF; CDR3nt: TGTGCCAGCAGCGAGAGTAGGACAGCTGAAGAGACCCAGTACTTC
len: 9; d_gene: -; j_gene: TRBJ2-1; v_gene: TRBV29-1; abundance: many; CDR3aa: CSVNRPQFF; CDR3nt: TGCAGCGTTAACAGGCCGCAGTTCTTC
len: 15; d_gene: -; j_gene: TRBJ2-3; v_gene: TRBV18; abundance: few; CDR3aa: CASSPPSSGTDTQYF; CDR3nt: TGTGCCAGCTCACCACCGAGTAGCGGCACAGATACGCAGTATTTT
len: 16; d_gene: -; j_gene: TRBJ2-1; v_gene: TRBV7-6; abundance: few; CDR3aa: CASSPGRTIMHNEQFF; CDR3nt: TGTGCCAGCAGCCCCGGACGGACCATTATGCACAATGAGCAGTTCTTC
len: 17; d_gene: -; j_gene: TRBJ2-4; v_gene: TRBV15; abundance: once; CDR3aa: CAASRAPASLAKNIQYF; CDR3nt: TGTGCCGCCAGCAGAGCACCTGCGTCCTTAGCCAAAAACATTCAGTACTTC
len: 16; d_gene: -; j_gene: TRBJ1-3; v_gene: TRBV12-3/TRBV12-4; abundance: -; CDR3aa: CASSLEQVGSGNTIYF; CDR3nt: TGTGCCAGCAGTTTAGAGCAGGTCGGCTCTGGAAACACCATATATTTT
len: 15; d_gene: TRBD2; j_gene: TRBJ2-1; v_gene: TRBV6-5; abundance: few; CDR3aa: CASSMLAGVNNEQFF; CDR3nt: TGTGCCAGCAGCATGCTAGCGGGGGTTAACAATGAGCAGTTCTTC
len: 14; d_gene: -; j_gene: TRBJ1-5; v_gene: TRBV5-1; abundance: once; CDR3aa: CASRDGASNQPQHF; CDR3nt: TGCGCCAGCCGGGACGGGGCGAGCAATCAGCCCCAGCATTTT
len: 17; d_gene: TRBD2; j_gene: TRBJ2-1; v_gene: TRBV5-1; abundance: -; CDR3aa: CASSYGSTSGSYNEQFF; CDR3nt: TGCGCCAGCAGCTACGGGTCCACTAGCGGCTCCTACAATGAGCAGTTCTTC
len: 16; d_gene: -; j_gene: TRBJ2-3; v_gene: TRBV4-1; abundance: -; CDR3aa: CASSQHWRGIIDTQYF; CDR3nt: TGCGCCAGCAGCCAGCACTGGAGGGGGATTATAGATACGCAGTATTTT
len: 12; d_gene: -; j_gene: TRBJ1-1; v_gene: TRBV12-3/TRBV12-4; abundance: -; CDR3aa: CASSSAVRGAFF; CDR3nt: TGTGCCAGCAGTTCAGCAGTAAGAGGAGCTTTCTTT
len: 13; d_gene: -; j_gene: TRBJ2-7; v_gene: TRBV6-1; abundance: few; CDR3aa: CASSLWGEYEQYF; CDR3nt: TGTGCCAGCAGCCTATGGGGAGAATACGAGCAGTACTTC
len: 15; d_gene: -; j_gene: TRBJ2-5; v_gene: TRBV3-1; abundance: -; CDR3aa: CASSPDLRGRETQYF; CDR3nt: TGTGCCAGCAGCCCGGACCTCAGGGGAAGGGAGACCCAGTACTTC
len: 13; d_gene: TRBD1; j_gene: TRBJ2-7; v_gene: TRBV14; abundance: -; CDR3aa: CASNRGNTYEQYF; CDR3nt: TGTGCCAGCAACAGGGGGAATACCTACGAGCAGTACTTC
len: 15; d_gene: TRBD1; j_gene: TRBJ1-2; v_gene: TRBV6-1; abundance: -; CDR3aa: CASNHRDRHNYGYTF; CDR3nt: TGTGCCAGCAATCACCGGGACAGGCATAACTATGGCTACACCTTC
len: 13; d_gene: -; j_gene: TRBJ1-2; v_gene: TRBV6-1; abundance: -; CDR3aa: CASSEVDSYGYTF; CDR3nt: TGCGCCAGCAGTGAAGTTGACAGTTATGGCTACACCTTC
len: 16; d_gene: TRBD1; j_gene: TRBJ1-2; v_gene: TRBV20-1; abundance: few; CDR3aa: CSARDRPGTGSDGYTF; CDR3nt: TGCAGTGCTAGAGATCGTCCCGGGACAGGGAGTGATGGCTACACCTTC
len: 17; d_gene: -; j_gene: TRBJ2-3; v_gene: TRBV10-3; abundance: -; CDR3aa: CAISESSDWLNTDTQYF; CDR3nt: TGTGCCATCAGTGAGTCGAGTGACTGGCTAAACACAGATACGCAGTATTTT
len: 15; d_gene: -; j_gene: TRBJ1-5; v_gene: TRBV3-1; abundance: few; CDR3aa: CASSQGVDSNQPQHF; CDR3nt: TGTGCCAGCAGCCAAGGCGTGGATAGCAATCAGCCCCAGCATTTT
len: 17; d_gene: TRBD1; j_gene: TRBJ1-2; v_gene: TRBV7-9; abundance: few; CDR3aa: CASIDYRGRDLDYGYTF; CDR3nt: TGTGCCAGCATCGATTACAGGGGGCGCGATCTTGACTATGGCTACACCTTC
len: 17; d_gene: -; j_gene: TRBJ2-7; v_gene: TRBV28; abundance: few; CDR3aa: CASSSQGDGTLSLEQYF; CDR3nt: TGTGCCAGCAGTTCTCAAGGGGATGGGACCTTGTCGTTGGAGCAGTACTTC
len: 18; d_gene: -; j_gene: TRBJ2-2; v_gene: TRBV7-2; abundance: -; CDR3aa: CASSLVALRTANTGELFF; CDR3nt: TGTGCCAGCAGCTTAGTAGCGCTCCGGACAGCAAACACCGGGGAGCTGTTTTTT
len: 15; d_gene: TRBD1; j_gene: TRBJ1-6; v_gene: TRBV12-3/TRBV12-4; abundance: -; CDR3aa: CASSRDRGLNSPLHF; CDR3nt: TGTGCCAGCAGTCGGGACAGGGGGCTGAATTCACCCCTCCACTTT
len: 10; d_gene: -; j_gene: TRBJ2-7; v_gene: TRBV27; abundance: -; CDR3aa: CAGGYTEQYF; CDR3nt: TGTGCCGGCGGTTATACCGAGCAGTACTTC
len: 15; d_gene: -; j_gene: TRBJ2-3; v_gene: TRBV2; abundance: -; CDR3aa: CASRQVGRSTDTQYF; CDR3nt: TGTGCCAGCAGACAGGTTGGCAGGTCCACAGATACGCAGTATTTT
len: 15; d_gene: TRBD2; j_gene: TRBJ2-1; v_gene: TRBV20-1; abundance: -; CDR3aa: CSAWGGGSSYNEQFF; CDR3nt: TGCAGTGCTTGGGGAGGCGGGAGCTCCTACAATGAGCAGTTCTTC
len: 16; d_gene: TRBD1; j_gene: TRBJ1-2; v_gene: TRBV5-1; abundance: few; CDR3aa: CASSLSARTGGDGYTF; CDR3nt: TGCGCCAGCAGCTTGTCCGCCAGGACAGGAGGAGATGGCTACACCTTC
len: 15; d_gene: -; j_gene: TRBJ2-7; v_gene: TRBV18; abundance: -; CDR3aa: CASSPPGGQRYEQYF; CDR3nt: TGTGCCAGCTCACCACCGGGGGGCCAGAGGTACGAGCAGTACTTC
len: 14; d_gene: -; j_gene: TRBJ2-3; v_gene: TRBV12-3/TRBV12-4; abundance: few; CDR3aa: CASRRDQVFDTQYF; CDR3nt: TGTGCCAGCAGGAGGGACCAGGTTTTTGATACGCAGTATTTT
len: 15; d_gene: TRBD1; j_gene: TRBJ1-5; v_gene: TRBV12-3/TRBV12-4; abundance: -; CDR3aa: CASSPTGGPIGPQHF; CDR3nt: TGTGCCAGCAGTCCCACAGGGGGCCCAATCGGGCCCCAGCATTTT
len: 16; d_gene: -; j_gene: TRBJ1-2; v_gene: TRBV5-6; abundance: -; CDR3aa: CASSLGPRSSDYGYTF; CDR3nt: TGTGCCAGCAGCTTGGGCCCCCGGTCGAGCGACTATGGCTACACCTTC